This TCR beta chain originates from a study of read filtering for tumor transcriptome and immune sequencing. This clonotype was counted at least ten times. The antigen remains undetermined. Trimming stripped 6 bases from V and 3 bases from J, with 24 bases between. The CDR3 has 16 amino acids. Germline lookup yields CDR1 SQVTM and CDR2 ANQGSEA. Bone marrow was sampled from every patient at the time of active disease. Molecular barcoded adaptors covering alpha/delta and beta/gamma chains were used on roughly 370 ng RNA. TCRdb analysed the reads with MiXCR anew, one entry per CDR3 protein. The sample contains some 38,000 distinct CDR3 sequences, around 15% of which appear only once. Study-wide results and caveats: IR-seq and RNA-seq agreed better without single-read clonotypes.

Sequencing was carried out using a population of CD138-negative cells sorted from bone marrow. The sequence was collected from a donor over 35 with multiple myeloma. The rearrangement uses TRBV29-1 and TRBJ2-7, with D possibly TRBD1 on 6 matching bases. This chain's CDR3 is CSVGEVTGQRIYEQYF. CDR3 coding DNA: TGCAGCGTCGGAGAGGTTACAGGGCAACGAATCTACGAGCAGTACTTC.